These 5 T cell receptor beta chains share one sample of origin, sequenced in a study of shared clonotypes between healthy human individuals. The method was immunoSEQ multiplex PCR; TCRdb's version includes in-frame clones alone and lacks a portion of them. Seen here are 550,000 to 800,000 clones, under 80% observed once, and the top ten hold approximately 1.8%. The sequenced material came from memory CD4+ T cells sorted from blood. As for subset: CD45RA-negative fraction. These receptors all stem from a woman aged 25 to 39 in good health.

This chain connects TRBV2 to TRBJ2-3; 13 bases are shared with TRBD2. The CDR3 totals 16 residues. The germline V gene encodes CDR1 SNHLY and CDR2 FYNNEI. The junction had 1 base not matched to a gene; V was cut back by 4 bases and J by 0 bases. The CDR3 reads CASSVGLAGSTDTQYF. CDR3 bases: TGTGCCAGCAGTGTGGGACTAGCGGGAAGCACAGATACGCAGTATTTT.

The chain is built from TRBV5-1 and TRBJ2-3; 15 nucleotides align to TRBD2. V gave up 4 bases and J gave up 11 bases; unmatched junction bases: 5. The CDR3 contains 14 residues. Germline loops: CDR1 SGHRS, CDR2 YFSETQ. CDR3 coding DNA: TGCGCCAGCAGCATAGGACTAGCGGGAGGGATGCAGTATTTT. Its translation is CASSIGLAGGMQYF.

The chain recombines TRBV7-2 with TRBJ2-4, with D hard to call. The V and J ends lost 3 bases and 5 bases respectively, with 8 bases between them. Per the germline V gene, CDR1 is SGHTA and CDR2 is FQGNSA. This CDR3 contains 13 residues. The CDR3 spells CASSFLGQNIQYF. In DNA, the CDR3 is TGTGCCAGCAGCTTTCTCGGACAAAACATTCAGTACTTC.

This clone was recorded once. V is TRBV9 and J is TRBJ2-1; D gene ambiguous. V lost 4 bases to trimming and J lost 3 bases, with 8 bases between them. CDR3 length: 13 amino acids. Germline CDR1 is SGDLS and CDR2 is YYNGEE. CDR3 loop: CASSTSNYNEQFF. The CDR3 DNA reads TGTGCCAGCAGCACCTCAAACTACAATGAGCAGTTCTTC.

This clone was observed many times. The rearrangement links TRBV6-4 to TRBJ1-1; no clear D gene. CDR1 MRHNA and CDR2 SNTAGT come from the germline V gene. V gave up 3 bases and J gave up 5 bases, with 10 bases separating them. The CDR3 totals 13 residues. The CDR3 nucleotides read TGTGCCAGCAGTGAAAGCCGGGATACTGAAGCTTTCTTT. Translating it yields CASSESRDTEAFF.